These 26 T cell receptor beta chains originate from one sample sequenced in a study of cytomegalovirus exposure and HLA in healthy donors. The protocol was immunoSEQ multiplex PCR, while the TCRdb copy is restricted to in-frame clones and leaves out a portion. This sample yields around 70,000 clones, of which 94% are seen a single time; roughly 1.6% belongs to the top ten. What was sequenced was PBMCs. The receptors stem from a man between 18 and 35 years old in good health and CMV-seropositive.

The V call is TRBV21-1, the J call TRBJ2-1; the D call TRBD2 from the table was never checked on the DNA. TRBV21-1 is an annotated pseudogene. This CDR3 has 12 residues. The DNA of the CDR3 is TGTGCCACCCCTGCCCGGAGAGGGGAGCAGTTCTTC. The encoded protein is CATPARRGEQFF.

The chain links TRBV9 to TRBJ1-2; the match to TRBD1 covers 10 bases. V lost 4 bases and J lost 5; bases outside the gene matches: 5. CDR3 length equals 14 residues. Per germline, CDR1 SGDLS and CDR2 YYNGEE. Written as DNA, the CDR3 is TGTGCCAGCAGCACGGACAGGGGGTATTATGGCTACACCTTC. Translating gives CASSTDRGYYGYTF.

The J gene is TRBJ2-1, the V gene TRBV4-1; possibly TRBD2 for D (6 bases). V was cut by 1 base and J by 7 bases, with 14 bases left in between. Germline V gene data show CDR1 as MGHRA and CDR2 as YSYEKL. The CDR3 totals 15 residues. This CDR3 reads CASSQALGGVNEQFF. The CDR3 DNA reads TGCGCCAGCAGCCAAGCCCTCGGGGGAGTTAATGAGCAGTTCTTC.

The rearrangement uses TRBV4-1 and TRBJ2-1; no firm D call. The CDR3 runs to 15 residues. Germline CDR1 is MGHRA and CDR2 is YSYEKL. V lost 0 bases and J lost 8, with 14 bases in between. The CDR3 DNA sequence: TGCGCCAGCAGCCAAGATCTACTCATTACGGATGAGCAGTTCTTC. Translated: CASSQDLLITDEQFF.

The rearrangement joins TRBV6-5 to TRBJ2-7; D perhaps matches TRBD2 (5 bases). Trimming shortened V by 1 base and J by 11 bases, and 12 bases separated the two germline ends. This CDR3 has 12 amino acids. Germline values: CDR1 MNHEY, CDR2 SVGAGI. The CDR3 DNA follows: TGTGCCAGCAGTTACTGGACCGGGGAGAAGTACTTC. Protein sequence: CASSYWTGEKYF.

This chain links TRBV19 with TRBJ2-7, with D perhaps matching TRBD1 (6 bases). The V gene's germline CDR1 is LNHDA and CDR2 SQIVND (reference sequence). Trimming took off 5 bases at V and 5 bases at J, with 13 bases between the two ends. CDR3 length equals 13 residues. For the CDR3, the DNA is TGTGCCAGTAGTGCCCTCTGGACAGACGAGCAGTACTTC. It specifies CASSALWTDEQYF.

The chain uses TRBV15 and TRBJ2-5, with D tentatively TRBD1 (5 bases). The CDR3 is 15 residues long. Trimming took off 0 bases at V and 5 bases at J, with 13 bases between the two ends. CDR1 and CDR2 from the germline V gene are LNHNV and YYDKDF (reference sequence). The CDR3 coding sequence is TGTGCCACCAGCAGAGAGGTGTGGGGCATGGAGACCCAGTACTTC. Its translation: CATSREVWGMETQYF.

The chain is built from TRBV2 and TRBJ1-5; D remains unclear. The CDR3 length is 16 residues. The germline V and J ends were trimmed by 3 bases and 2 bases, with 14 bases remaining between them. CDR1 and CDR2 from the germline V gene are SNHLY and FYNNEI. CDR3 bases: TGTGCCAGCAGTGACGGAGGGTTTGGTGGCAATCAGCCCCAGCATTTT. This encodes CASSDGGFGGNQPQHF.

V usage is TRBV7-3 and J usage is TRBJ2-3; 10 nucleotides align to TRBD1. Germline CDR1 reads SGHTA; CDR2 reads FQGTGA. This CDR3 comprises 16 residues. Trimming at V came to 5 bases and at J to 0 bases, leaving 5 bases not matched to a gene. The chain's CDR3 is CASSPGTGVSTDTQYF. In nucleotides, the CDR3 is TGTGCCAGCAGCCCAGGGACAGGGGTTAGCACAGATACGCAGTATTTT.

The chain has TRBV2 and TRBJ1-1, with a weak D call TRBD1 (6 bases). This CDR3 spans 11 amino acids. Trimming removed 6 bases from V and 8 bases from J, with 10 bases in between. CDR1 SNHLY and CDR2 FYNNEI come from the germline V gene. CDR3 sequence: CASRMDSEAFF. The CDR3 DNA is TGTGCCAGCAGGATGGACAGCGAAGCTTTCTTT.

This chain joins TRBV19 and TRBJ2-7; D remains unclear. The CDR3 sequence is 13 residues long. The V gene lost 3 bases and the J gene lost 4 bases, with 10 bases spanning the gap. Germline CDR1 is LNHDA and CDR2 is SQIVND (reference sequence). The CDR3 is CASSIGRLYEQYF. CDR3 in DNA: TGTGCCAGTAGTATCGGCAGGCTATACGAGCAGTACTTC.

The chain has TRBV4-1 and TRBJ2-3; 9 bases are a match to TRBD2. The length of the CDR3 is 15 residues. Germline V lookup: CDR1 MGHRA, CDR2 YSYEKL. The junction had 2 bases not matched to a gene; V was cut back by 4 bases and J by 0 bases. The CDR3 DNA follows: TGCGCCAGCAGCCGACTAGCGGATAGCACAGATACGCAGTATTTT. As protein: CASSRLADSTDTQYF.

The J gene is TRBJ2-1, the V gene TRBV6-1, with 10 nucleotides matching TRBD2. CDR1 MNHNS and CDR2 SASEGT come from the germline V gene. V was clipped by 4 bases and J by 0 bases; unmatched bases: 15. The CDR3 contains 20 residues. CDR3 region: CASSGPGLAALESSYNEQFF. CDR3 sequence (DNA): TGTGCCAGCAGTGGCCCTGGACTAGCGGCCTTAGAGAGCTCCTACAATGAGCAGTTCTTC.

The chain recombines TRBV6-4 with TRBJ1-1; TRBD1 matches at 7 bases. Per the germline V gene, CDR1 is MRHNA and CDR2 is SNTAGT. V was clipped by 8 bases and J by 1 base; unmatched bases: 7. This CDR3 region has 14 residues. CDR3 in amino acids: CASRGTDKNTEAFF. DNA of the CDR3: TGTGCCAGCCGAGGGACAGACAAGAACACTGAAGCTTTCTTT.

Here the CDR3 reads CASGRTSGLPHSYEQYF. The CDR3 DNA follows: TGTGCTAGTGGTCGGACTAGCGGGCTACCACACTCCTACGAGCAGTACTTC. The chain recombines TRBV12-5 with TRBJ2-7; 11 positions match TRBD2. Germline CDR1 is LGHNT and CDR2 is FRNRAP. CDR3 length: 17 residues. V was pared by 5 bases and J by 0 bases, with 9 bases of the junction left unmatched.

CDR3 coding DNA: TGTGCCACCAGCAGAGATGTCGGTAGCCTCCCAAAAAACATTCAGTACTTC. It specifies CATSRDVGSLPKNIQYF. This sequence joins TRBV15 and TRBJ2-4, with D unclear. V lost 0 bases to trimming and J lost 4 bases, with 16 bases between them. Germline V lookup: CDR1 LNHNV, CDR2 YYDKDF (reference sequence). The length of the CDR3 is 17 residues.

The rearrangement joins TRBV2 to TRBJ1-1; no clear D gene. The CDR3 is made up of 12 amino acids. Trimming removed 6 bases at V and 2 bases at J, with 7 bases between. Germline values: CDR1 SNHLY, CDR2 FYNNEI. The CDR3 bases are TGTGCCAGCAGAACACATAACACTGAAGCTTTCTTT. As protein: CASRTHNTEAFF.

J is TRBJ2-1 and V is TRBV5-1; a weak D match, TRBD2 (5 bases). V was clipped by 4 bases and J by 4 bases, with 27 bases between them. CDR3 length equals 19 residues. Germline CDR1 and CDR2: SGHRS and YFSETQ. The chain's CDR3 is CASSTYFERFPVGYNEQFF. CDR3 in DNA: TGCGCCAGCAGCACGTATTTCGAGCGGTTTCCCGTGGGATACAATGAGCAGTTCTTC.

This clone was picked up a small number of times. The chain employs TRBV28 and TRBJ2-7; D ambiguous. Germline lookup yields CDR1 MDHEN and CDR2 SYDVKM. V was trimmed by 8 bases and J by 8 bases, leaving 22 bases between them. The CDR3 loop spans 14 amino acids. CDR3: CASSRQAPPTKQYF. The CDR3 DNA reads TGTGCCAGCTCCCGTCAGGCACCTCCTACGAAGCAGTACTTC.

The chain recombines TRBV2 with TRBJ1-4; D call uncertain. The CDR3 contains 14 residues. V lost 4 bases to trimming and J lost 2 bases, with 8 bases between them. Germline-derived CDR1 and CDR2 are SNHLY and FYNNEI. CDR3 in amino acids: CASSVGRTNEKLFF. The DNA of the CDR3 is TGTGCCAGCAGTGTAGGGAGGACTAATGAAAAACTGTTTTTT.

This clone turned up a few times. The rearrangement joins TRBV7-3 to TRBJ2-7; 8 nucleotides align to TRBD2. V dropped 5 bases and J dropped 4; count of bases not matched to a gene: 10. Germline lookup yields CDR1 SGHTA and CDR2 FQGTGA. The CDR3 consists of 15 residues. CDR3 nucleotide sequence: TGTGCCAGCAGCCCCGGGGGGGGTGTACCATACGAGCAGTACTTC. It encodes CASSPGGGVPYEQYF.

The chain carries TRBV5-5 and TRBJ2-7; 7 bases align to TRBD1. Germline V lookup: CDR1 SGHKS, CDR2 YYEKEE (reference sequence). The length of the CDR3 is 15 residues. V lost 5 bases, J lost 2 bases, and 10 bases stayed unmatched. The CDR3 DNA is TGTGCCAGCAGTTCTGCCGACAGGGAAACCTACGAGCAGTACTTC. Protein product: CASSSADRETYEQYF.

The chain couples TRBV7-3 to TRBJ2-1, with 8 bases identical to TRBD1. J lost 10 bases, V lost 6 bases, and 11 bases had no gene match. The CDR3 is 14 residues long. Germline loops: CDR1 SGHTA, CDR2 FQGTGA. This CDR3 is CASSAGQGLGEQFF. CDR3 coding DNA: TGTGCCAGCAGTGCCGGACAGGGCCTTGGGGAGCAGTTCTTC.

The chain links TRBV10-1 to TRBJ1-1; D is perhaps TRBD1 (5 bases). The CDR3 has 14 amino acids. Germline V lookup: CDR1 WNHNN, CDR2 SYGVQD (reference sequence). V dropped 3 bases and J dropped 0 bases, with 8 bases sitting between them. The CDR3 DNA reads as TGCGCCAGCAGTGAAGGGGATTTGAACACTGAAGCTTTCTTT. Protein sequence: CASSEGDLNTEAFF.

V and J are TRBV19 and TRBJ2-5, with 8 bases lining up with TRBD2. Germline V gives CDR1 LNHDA, CDR2 SQIVND (reference sequence). This CDR3 is built from 16 residues. The V segment lost 3 bases and the J segment 1 base; nucleotides outside the gene matches: 7. CDR3: CASSMRGAGVQETQYF. CDR3 DNA: TGTGCCAGTAGTATGAGGGGAGCGGGAGTCCAAGAGACCCAGTACTTC. The full variable domain, rest sourced from reference TRBV19 and TRBJ2-5, is DGGITQSPKYLFRKEGQNVTLSCEQNLNHDAMYWYRQDPGQGLRLIYYSQIVNDFQKGDIAEGYSVSREKKESFPLTVTSAQKNPTAFYLCASSMRGAGVQETQYFGPGTRLLVL.

This rearrangement joins TRBV5-1 to TRBJ1-3; D possibly corresponds to TRBD1 (6 bases). V lost 4 bases and J lost 6, with 20 bases in between. This CDR3 comprises 16 residues. Germline CDR1 is SGHRS and CDR2 is YFSETQ. CDR3 nucleotides: TGCGCCAGCAGCCTCAGACAGGCGTCGACCTCAAACACCATATATTTT. This sequence encodes CASSLRQASTSNTIYF.